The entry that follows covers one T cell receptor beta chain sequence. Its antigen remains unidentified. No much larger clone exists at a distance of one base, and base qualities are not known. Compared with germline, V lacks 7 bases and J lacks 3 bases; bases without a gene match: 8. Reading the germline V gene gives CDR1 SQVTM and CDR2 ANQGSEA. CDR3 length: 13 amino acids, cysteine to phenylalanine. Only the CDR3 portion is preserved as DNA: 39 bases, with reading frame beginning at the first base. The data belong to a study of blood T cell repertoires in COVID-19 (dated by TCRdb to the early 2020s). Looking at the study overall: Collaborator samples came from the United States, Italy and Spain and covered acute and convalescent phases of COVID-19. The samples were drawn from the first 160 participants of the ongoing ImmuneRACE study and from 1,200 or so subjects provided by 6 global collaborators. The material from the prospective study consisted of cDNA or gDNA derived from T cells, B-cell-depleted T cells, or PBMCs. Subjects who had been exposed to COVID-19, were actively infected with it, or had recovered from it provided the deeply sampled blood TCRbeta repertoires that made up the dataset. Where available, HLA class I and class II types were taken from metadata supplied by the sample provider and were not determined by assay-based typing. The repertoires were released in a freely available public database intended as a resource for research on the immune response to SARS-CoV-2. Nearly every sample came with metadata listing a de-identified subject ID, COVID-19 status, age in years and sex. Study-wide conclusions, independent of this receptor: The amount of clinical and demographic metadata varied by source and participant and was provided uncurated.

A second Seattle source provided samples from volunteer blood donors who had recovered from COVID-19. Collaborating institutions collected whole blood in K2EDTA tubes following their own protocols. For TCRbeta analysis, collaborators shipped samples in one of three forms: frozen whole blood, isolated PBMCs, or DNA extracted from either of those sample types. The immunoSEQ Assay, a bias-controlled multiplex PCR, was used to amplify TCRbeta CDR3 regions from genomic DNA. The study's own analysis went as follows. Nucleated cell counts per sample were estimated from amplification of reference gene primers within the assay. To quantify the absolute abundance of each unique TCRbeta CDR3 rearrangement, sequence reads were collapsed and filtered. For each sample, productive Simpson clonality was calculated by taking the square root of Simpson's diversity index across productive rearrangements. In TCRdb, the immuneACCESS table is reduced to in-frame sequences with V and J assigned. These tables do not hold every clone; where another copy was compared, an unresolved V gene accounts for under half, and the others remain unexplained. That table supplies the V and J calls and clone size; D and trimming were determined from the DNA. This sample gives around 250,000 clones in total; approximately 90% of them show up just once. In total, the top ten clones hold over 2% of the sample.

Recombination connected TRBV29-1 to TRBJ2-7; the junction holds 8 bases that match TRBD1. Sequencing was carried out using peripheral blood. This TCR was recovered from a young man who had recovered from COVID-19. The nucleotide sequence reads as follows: TGCAGCGCGACGACAGGGGTAAGCTACGAGCAGTACTTC. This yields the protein CSATTGVSYEQYF.